A single sample gave rise to the 30 T cell receptor beta chains below, sequenced in a study of spatial heterogeneity in lung cancer. TCRdb reanalysed the 5' RACE reads using MiXCR and keeps one entry per CDR3 protein. Among more than 9,000 distinct CDR3 sequences listed, just under 6.5% were seen once. Antigens for these TCRs are unknown. Study outcomes and limitations: In tumors, expanded intratumoral alpha and beta TCR counts tracked mutation counts.

Regarding time point: sample taken at primary tumor resection. The sequenced sample was lung tumor tissue, obtained at surgery. These receptors all stem from a male donor with early-stage non-small cell lung cancer.

This clonotype was detected many times. The chain recombines TRBV5-4 with TRBJ2-3, with TRBD2 matching 7 bases. The CDR3 extends over 16 amino acids. V lost 1 base and J lost 2; bases outside the gene matches: 7. Germline values: CDR1 SGHNT, CDR2 YYREEE (reference sequence). The CDR3 region is CASSLLSGGPTDTQYF. The CDR3 DNA reads as TGTGCCAGCAGCTTGTTATCGGGAGGACCCACAGATACGCAGTATTTT.

This clonotype is labeled medium-sized. The chain uses TRBV11-1 and TRBJ2-2; the D is unclear. The germline CDR1 and CDR2 sequences are SGHAT and FQDESV (reference sequence). CDR3 length equals 15 residues. V lost 5 bases and J 3 bases, leaving 13 bases between the germline ends. The CDR3 sequence is CASSPGDFYTGELFF. CDR3 bases: TGTGCCAGCAGCCCTGGCGACTTTTACACCGGGGAGCTGTTTTTT.

This clonotype showed up many times. The CDR3 reads CSVGRGHSYNEQFF. The CDR3 DNA is TGCAGCGTTGGACGGGGCCACTCCTACAATGAGCAGTTCTTC. The rearrangement links TRBV29-1 to TRBJ2-1; tentatively, D is TRBD1 or TRBD2 (5 bases each). V was shortened by 4 bases and J by 0 bases, with 10 bases between the two germline ends. Germline CDR1 reads SQVTM; CDR2 reads ANQGSEA. CDR3 length equals 14 residues.

This clonotype has at least ten counts. The chain has TRBV28 and TRBJ1-5; D not certain. V lost 6 bases, J lost 11 bases, and 17 bases lay in between. CDR1 and CDR2 from the germline V gene are MDHEN and SYDVKM. CDR3 size: 13 residues. The CDR3 region is CASRLGGGSAQHF. CDR3 sequence (DNA): TGTGCCAGCAGGTTAGGAGGAGGTTCAGCCCAGCATTTT. Full variable domain (missing parts from reference TRBV28 and TRBJ1-5): DVKVTQSSRYLVKRTGEKVFLECVQDMDHENMFWYRQDPGLGLRLIYFSYDVKMKEKGDIPEGYSVSREKKERFSLILESASTNQTSMYLCASRLGGGSAQHFGDGTRLSIL.

This clonotype was counted many times. This chain uses TRBV10-3 with TRBJ2-5; D is uncertain. From germline, CDR1 is ENHRY and CDR2 SYGVKD. This CDR3 is 13 amino acids long. Trimming stripped 2 bases from V and 7 bases from J, with 11 bases between. The CDR3 region has the DNA TGTGCCATCAGTGAGAATGCCCTGCCGACCCAGTACTTC. As protein: CAISENALPTQYF.

By sample fraction, this clonotype is medium-sized (0.01 to 0.1%). The gene calls are TRBV27 and TRBJ1-2, with TRBD1 as a possible D gene (6 bases). This CDR3 has 14 residues. In germline, CDR1 is MNHEY, CDR2 SMNVEV (reference sequence). Trimming removed 3 bases at V and 2 bases at J, with 10 bases between. CDR3 loop: CASSFTGSNYGYTF. CDR3 in DNA: TGTGCCAGCAGTTTCACAGGGTCCAACTATGGCTACACCTTC.

This clonotype was seen ten or more times. V and J are TRBV5-1 and TRBJ2-3; D may be TRBD1 (6 bases). V lost 0 bases, J lost 4 bases, and 12 bases lay in between. This CDR3 contains 15 residues. Germline lookup yields CDR1 SGHRS and CDR2 YFSETQ. CDR3 protein: CASSLGRGSADTQYF. CDR3 nucleotide sequence: TGCGCCAGCAGCTTGGGCAGGGGATCGGCAGATACGCAGTATTTT.

This clonotype was counted many times. A read error may account for a junction end that differs from germline. The V gene is TRBV30, the J gene TRBJ1-5; a weak D match, TRBD1 (6 bases). The CDR3 is 13 amino acids. The germline V gene has CDR1 GTSNPN and CDR2 SVGIG (reference sequence). The CDR3 here is CAWSVQGNQPQHF. In nucleotides, the CDR3 is TGTGCCTGGAGTGTACAGGGCAACCAGCCCCAGCATTTT. Looking up the rest from reference TRBV30 and TRBJ1-5 gives the full variable domain: SQTIHQWPATLVQPVGSPLSLECTVEGTSNPNLYWYRQAAGRGLQLLFYSVGIGQISSEVPQNLSASRPQDRQFILSSKKLLLSDSGFYLCAWSVQGNQPQHFGDGTRLSIL.

In this sample, this clonotype turned up many times. The rearrangement joins TRBV28 to TRBJ1-5, with a weak D call TRBD1 (6 bases). The CDR3 spans 13 residues. V was clipped by 7 bases and J by 6 bases, with 13 bases between them. Germline V lookup: CDR1 MDHEN, CDR2 SYDVKM. In DNA form, the CDR3 reads TGTGCCAGCAACTCAGGGGAAGCTCAGCCCCAGCATTTT. It codes for CASNSGEAQPQHF.

The rearrangement uses TRBV6-5 and TRBJ2-3; D gene uncertain. The CDR3 extends over 15 amino acids. Trimming took off 6 bases at V and 0 bases at J, with 13 bases between the two ends. The germline CDR1 and CDR2 sequences are MNHEY and SVGAGI. The CDR3 sequence: CASRLTPTSTDTQYF. CDR3 DNA sequence: TGTGCCAGCAGACTGACCCCTACTAGCACAGATACGCAGTATTTT.

At least ten counts were recorded for this clonotype. The chain combines TRBV28 with TRBJ2-1; 12 nucleotides agree with TRBD2. The CDR3 contains 17 residues. Trimming took 7 bases from V and 3 from J; bases not matched to a gene: 10. Germline assignment: CDR1 MDHEN and CDR2 SYDVKM. The chain's CDR3 is CASTWIPLAGGYNEQFF. CDR3 bases: TGTGCCAGCACCTGGATACCACTAGCGGGAGGCTACAATGAGCAGTTCTTC.

The rearrangement links TRBV15 to TRBJ1-1; the D gene is possibly TRBD1 (6 bases). V lost 5 bases, J lost 2 bases, and 12 bases lay in between. Germline V gives CDR1 LNHNV, CDR2 YYDKDF (reference sequence). CDR3 length: 14 residues. CDR3 nucleotide sequence: TGTGCCACCAGCGTAGGACAGCTCAACACTGAAGCTTTCTTT. The encoded protein is CATSVGQLNTEAFF.

Within the sample, this clonotype is medium-sized. The chain has TRBV7-3 and TRBJ2-1; 8 positions match TRBD2. Trimming removed 4 bases from V and 3 bases from J; junction bases left unmatched: 14. The germline gives CDR1 SGHTA, CDR2 FQGTGA. There are 18 residues in the CDR3. CDR3 loop: CASSSTGYGRALYNEQFF. CDR3 coding DNA: TGTGCCAGCAGCTCCACCGGGTACGGGAGGGCCCTCTACAATGAGCAGTTCTTC.

This clonotype was seen ten or more times. The chain recombines TRBV29-1 with TRBJ2-1; 10 positions match TRBD2. Germline lookup yields CDR1 SQVTM and CDR2 ANQGSEA. The CDR3 runs to 14 residues. V lost 7 bases to trimming and J lost 4 bases; unmatched junction nucleotides: 7. The DNA for the CDR3 is TGCAGCGCCCCGGGACTAGCGCTTTACAATGAGCAGTTCTTC. Translating it yields CSAPGLALYNEQFF.

By share, this clonotype counts as medium-sized. The J gene is TRBJ1-5, the V gene TRBV18; D is perhaps TRBD1 (6 bases). The CDR3 runs to 15 residues. Between the trimmed V and J ends, which lost 6 bases and 4 bases, there was a span of 16 bases. Germline V gene data show CDR1 as KGHSH and CDR2 as LQKENI. The CDR3 is CASSASMDSNQPQHF. CDR3 DNA sequence: TGTGCCAGCTCCGCTTCGATGGACAGTAATCAGCCCCAGCATTTT. The whole variable domain, filled in from reference TRBV18 and TRBJ1-5, reads NAGVMQNPRHLVRRRGQEARLRCSPMKGHSHVYWYRQLPEEGLKFMVYLQKENIIDESGMPKERFSAEFPKEGPSILRIQQVVRGDSAAYFCASSASMDSNQPQHFGDGTRLSIL.

This clonotype was counted many times. The chain is built from TRBV27 and TRBJ1-5; weak D call: TRBD1 (5 bases). The CDR3 totals 15 residues. Trimming shortened V by 6 bases and J by 0 bases, and 12 bases separated the two germline ends. Germline V gene lookup returns CDR1 MNHEY and CDR2 SMNVEV (reference sequence). The CDR3 reads CASRVGLNSNQPQHF. The CDR3 bases are TGTGCCAGCAGGGTGGGACTAAATAGCAATCAGCCCCAGCATTTT.

This clonotype was seen at least ten times. The chain links TRBV20-1 to TRBJ1-1; D uncertain. Looked up from germline, CDR1 is DFQATT and CDR2 is SNEGSKA (reference sequence). The CDR3 contains 15 residues. The V end was cut by 0 bases, the J end by 1 base, with 12 bases between. The CDR3 DNA is TGCAGTGCTAGAGATGGCGGGCAGACGAACACTGAAGCTTTCTTT. Translating it yields CSARDGGQTNTEAFF.

At least ten counts were recorded for this clonotype. The chain is built from TRBV19 and TRBJ1-5; D gene unclear. CDR3 length equals 15 residues. Germline V gene data show CDR1 as LNHDA and CDR2 as SQIVND (reference sequence). Trimming removed 6 bases at V and 2 bases at J, with 14 bases between. The CDR3, as DNA: TGTGCCAGTAGCCAAGTGGGTGGGGGCAATCAGCCCCAGCATTTT. Amino acids: CASSQVGGGNQPQHF.

This clonotype was seen ten or more times. This chain's CDR3 is CAISGSGDEAFF. As DNA, the CDR3 is TGTGCCATCAGTGGTTCGGGGGATGAAGCTTTCTTT. The chain couples TRBV10-3 to TRBJ1-1; TRBD1 is a possible D gene (5 bases). Deletions cut 4 bases from V and 7 bases from J, with 10 bases between. CDR3 size: 12 residues. CDR1 ENHRY and CDR2 SYGVKD come from the germline V gene.

This clonotype counts as medium-sized (0.01 to 0.1%). The chain links TRBV7-3 to TRBJ2-3; tentative D call: TRBD2 (5 bases). From germline, CDR1 is SGHTA and CDR2 FQGTGA. CDR3 length: 13 residues. Between the trimmed V and J ends, which lost 5 bases and 2 bases, there was a span of 8 bases. The CDR3 sequence: CASSPDFTDTQYF. As DNA, the CDR3 is TGTGCCAGCAGCCCGGACTTCACAGATACGCAGTATTTT.

At least ten counts were recorded for this clonotype. The rearrangement links TRBV5-1 to TRBJ1-2; possible D gene TRBD1, 6 bases. Per germline, CDR1 SGHRS and CDR2 YFSETQ. The CDR3 spans 14 residues. Between the trimmed V and J ends, which lost 4 bases and 5 bases, there was a span of 15 bases. The CDR3 region has the DNA TGCGCCAGCAGCAGCTTACAGGGAGAGTATGGCTACACCTTC. Protein: CASSSLQGEYGYTF.

This clonotype was observed at least ten times. V usage is TRBV3-1 and J usage is TRBJ1-6; D gene ambiguous. From germline, CDR1 is LGHDT and CDR2 YNNKEL (reference sequence). V lost 0 bases to trimming and J lost 7 bases, with 4 bases between them. This CDR3 comprises 13 residues. CDR3 coding DNA: TGTGCCAGCAGCCAAGACAGGAATTCACCCCTCCACTTT. It is translated as CASSQDRNSPLHF.

The rearrangement uses TRBV6-1 and TRBJ1-4, with 7 bases matching TRBD1. With 6 bases clipped from V and 7 bases from J, the junction kept 8 bases outside the gene matches. Germline CDR1 reads MNHNS; CDR2 reads SASEGT. The length of the CDR3 is 14 residues. CDR3 residues: CASSRGTEIEKLFF. The CDR3 nucleotides are TGTGCCAGCAGCCGCGGGACAGAGATTGAAAAACTGTTTTTT.

This clonotype was seen repeatedly, ten times or more. The CDR3 coding sequence is TGTGCCAGCAGTTCCCTTTCGCGGACGGCTTCAACGACCCAGTACTTC. Its protein product is CASSSLSRTASTTQYF. The rearrangement joins TRBV28 to TRBJ2-5, with no clear D. Trimming cost V 4 bases and J 7 bases, with 22 bases left between them. Germline V gene lookup returns CDR1 MDHEN and CDR2 SYDVKM. There are 16 residues in the CDR3.

This clonotype is medium-sized within its sample. The chain uses TRBV18 and TRBJ1-1, with a possible D match to TRBD1 (6 bases). Germline V gene data show CDR1 as KGHSH and CDR2 as LQKENI. The CDR3 sequence is 12 residues long. Trimming shortened V by 0 bases and J by 9 bases, and 8 bases separated the two germline ends. The CDR3 sequence: CASSPPDSKAFF. DNA of the CDR3: TGTGCCAGCTCACCACCGGACAGTAAAGCTTTCTTT.

This clonotype was counted many times. The CDR3 loop reads CASSDAPSNQPQHF. The CDR3 coding sequence is TGCGCCAGCAGTGATGCACCTAGCAATCAGCCCCAGCATTTT. The chain carries TRBV10-2 and TRBJ1-5; D not resolved. V dropped 3 bases and J dropped 0 bases, with 6 bases sitting between them. Germline V gene lookup returns CDR1 WSHSY and CDR2 SAAADI. The CDR3 totals 14 residues.

There are many counts of this clonotype. This rearrangement joins TRBV6-2 or TRBV6-3 to TRBJ2-5; tentative D call: TRBD2 (5 bases). The V gene lost 6 bases and the J gene lost 4 bases, with 9 bases spanning the gap. CDR1 MNHEY and CDR2 SVGEGT come from the germline V gene. The CDR3 is 12 amino acids. CDR3 region: CASRDLVETQYF. The DNA for the CDR3 is TGTGCCAGCAGGGACTTAGTAGAGACCCAGTACTTC.

This clonotype was counted between two and nine times. The chain couples TRBV20-1 to TRBJ2-7, with 10 bases that match TRBD2. The CDR3 consists of 12 residues. Trimming at V came to 4 bases and at J to 3 bases, leaving 0 bases not matched to a gene. CDR1 is DFQATT, CDR2 SNEGSKA, per germline (reference sequence). Written as DNA, the CDR3 is TGCAGTGCTACTAGCGGGAGCTACGAGCAGTACTTC. Its translation: CSATSGSYEQYF.

Relative to its sample, this clonotype is medium-sized (0.01 to 0.1%). This chain links TRBV28 with TRBJ2-5; D unclear. The CDR3 contains 10 residues. CDR1 and CDR2 from the germline V gene are MDHEN and SYDVKM. The V end was cut by 6 bases, the J end by 6 bases, with 5 bases between. The DNA for the CDR3 is TGTGCCAGCAGCTATAAGACCCAGTACTTC. It is translated as CASSYKTQYF.

This clonotype was picked up many times. The J gene is TRBJ2-3, the V gene TRBV7-9; no definite D call. CDR3 length: 13 amino acids. The germline CDR1 and CDR2 sequences are SEHNR and FQNEAQ (reference sequence). V lost 4 bases, J lost 2 bases, and 7 bases lay in between. This chain's CDR3 is CASSYPATDTQYF. In nucleotides, the CDR3 is TGTGCCAGCAGCTACCCAGCCACAGATACGCAGTATTTT.